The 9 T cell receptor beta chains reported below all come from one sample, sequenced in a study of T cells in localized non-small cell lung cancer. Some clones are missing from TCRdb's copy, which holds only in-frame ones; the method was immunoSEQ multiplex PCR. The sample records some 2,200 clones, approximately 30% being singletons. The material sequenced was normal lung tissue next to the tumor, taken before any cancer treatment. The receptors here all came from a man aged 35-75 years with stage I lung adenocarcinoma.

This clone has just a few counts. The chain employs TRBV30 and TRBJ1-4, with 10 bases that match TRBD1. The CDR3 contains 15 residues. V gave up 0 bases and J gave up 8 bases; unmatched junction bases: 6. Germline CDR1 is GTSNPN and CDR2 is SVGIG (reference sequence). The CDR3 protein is CAWSVWGQGSEKLFF. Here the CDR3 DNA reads TGTGCCTGGAGTGTATGGGGACAGGGGTCCGAAAAACTGTTTTTT.

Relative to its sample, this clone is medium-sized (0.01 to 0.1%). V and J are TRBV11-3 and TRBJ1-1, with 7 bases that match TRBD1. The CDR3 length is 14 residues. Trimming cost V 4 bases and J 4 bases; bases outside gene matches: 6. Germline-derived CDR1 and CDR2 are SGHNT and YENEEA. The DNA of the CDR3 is TGTGCCAGCAGCTCCAGGGGGTTGAGCACTGAAGCTTTCTTT. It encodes CASSSRGLSTEAFF.

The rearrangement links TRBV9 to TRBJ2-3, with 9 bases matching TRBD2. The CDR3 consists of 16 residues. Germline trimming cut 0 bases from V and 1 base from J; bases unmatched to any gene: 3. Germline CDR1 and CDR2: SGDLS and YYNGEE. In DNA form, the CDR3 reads TGTGCCAGCAGCGTAGGTCGGACTAGCGGCACAGATACGCAGTATTTT. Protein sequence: CASSVGRTSGTDTQYF.

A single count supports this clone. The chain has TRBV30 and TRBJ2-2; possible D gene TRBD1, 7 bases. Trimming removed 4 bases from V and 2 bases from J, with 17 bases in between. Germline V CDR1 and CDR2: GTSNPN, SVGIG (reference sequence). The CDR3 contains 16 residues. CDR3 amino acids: CAWNRRGRENTGELFF. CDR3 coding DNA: TGTGCCTGGAACCGTAGGGGGCGGGAAAACACCGGGGAGCTGTTTTTT.

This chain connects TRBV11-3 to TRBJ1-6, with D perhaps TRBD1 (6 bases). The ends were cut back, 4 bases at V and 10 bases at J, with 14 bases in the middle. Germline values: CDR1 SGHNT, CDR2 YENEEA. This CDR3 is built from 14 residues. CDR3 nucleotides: TGTGCCAGCAGCTCAGGGGCGTTTGGGTCACCCCTCCACTTT. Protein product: CASSSGAFGSPLHF.

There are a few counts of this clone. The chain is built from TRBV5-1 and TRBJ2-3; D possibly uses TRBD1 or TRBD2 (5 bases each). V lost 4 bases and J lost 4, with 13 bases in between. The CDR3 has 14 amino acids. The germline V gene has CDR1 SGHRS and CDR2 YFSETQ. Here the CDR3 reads CASSLWGTPDTQYF. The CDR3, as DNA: TGCGCCAGCAGCCTCTGGGGGACGCCAGATACGCAGTATTTT.

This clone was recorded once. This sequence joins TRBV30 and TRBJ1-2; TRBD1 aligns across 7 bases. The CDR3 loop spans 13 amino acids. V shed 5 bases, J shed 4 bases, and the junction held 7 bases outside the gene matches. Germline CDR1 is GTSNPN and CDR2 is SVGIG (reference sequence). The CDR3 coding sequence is TGTGCCTGGCAGTACGGGACAGCCTATGGCTACACCTTC. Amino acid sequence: CAWQYGTAYGYTF.

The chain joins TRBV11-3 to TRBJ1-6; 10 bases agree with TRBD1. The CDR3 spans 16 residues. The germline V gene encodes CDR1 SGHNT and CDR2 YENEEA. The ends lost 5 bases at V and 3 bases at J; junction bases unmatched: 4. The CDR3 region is CASSAGTGVYNSPLHF. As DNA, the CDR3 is TGTGCCAGCAGCGCCGGGACAGGGGTCTATAATTCACCCCTCCACTTT.

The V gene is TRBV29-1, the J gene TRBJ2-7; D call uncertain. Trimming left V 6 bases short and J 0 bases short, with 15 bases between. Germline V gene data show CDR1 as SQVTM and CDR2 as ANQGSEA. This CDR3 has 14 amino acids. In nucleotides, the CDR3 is TGCAGCGTGAAACATGGTTCGGGCTCCTACGAGCAGTACTTC. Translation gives CSVKHGSGSYEQYF.